What follows are 2 T cell receptor beta chains derived from one specimen sequenced in a study of blood T cells in healthy people across ages. A second PCR of 7 to 11 cycles used a sample-barcoded 5' primer and a J-beta primer mix. TCRdb analysed the 5' RACE reads with MiXCR anew, one entry per CDR3 protein. The sample carries about 1.8 million distinct CDR3 sequences, approximately 50% recorded once. The sequenced sample was blood. The origin of the receptors is a woman aged 40 to 49 in good health.

The V call is TRBV20-1, the J call TRBJ2-3, with 9 bases that match TRBD1. This CDR3 comprises 15 residues. V was clipped by 6 bases and J by 4 bases; unmatched bases: 11. The V gene's germline CDR1 is DFQATT and CDR2 SNEGSKA (reference sequence). The CDR3: CSARDRDRAADTQYF. The CDR3 DNA is TGCAGTGCCCGTGACCGGGACAGGGCCGCAGATACGCAGTATTTT.

The chain is built from TRBV10-2 and TRBJ2-4; 8 bases fit TRBD1. Looked up from germline, CDR1 is WSHSY and CDR2 is SAAADI. CDR3 length: 11 amino acids. Trimming removed 10 bases from V and 8 bases from J; junction bases left unmatched: 4. The DNA of the CDR3 is TGCGCCACCAGGGGGCCGGACATTCAGTACTTC. Translating gives CATRGPDIQYF.